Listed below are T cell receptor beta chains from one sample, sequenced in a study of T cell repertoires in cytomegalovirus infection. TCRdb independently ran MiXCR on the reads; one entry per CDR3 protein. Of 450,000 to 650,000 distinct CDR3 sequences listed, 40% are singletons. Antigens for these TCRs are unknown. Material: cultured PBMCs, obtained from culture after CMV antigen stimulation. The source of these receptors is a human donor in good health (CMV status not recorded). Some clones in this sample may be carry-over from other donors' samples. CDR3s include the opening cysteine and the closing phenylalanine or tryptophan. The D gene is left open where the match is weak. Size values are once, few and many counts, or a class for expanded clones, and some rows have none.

DNA: TGTGCCAGCAGCTTTCTGGGCCAGGTGGACACTGAAGCTTTCTTT; CDR3: CASSFLGQVDTEAFF; D: .; V: TRBV7-2; size: .; J: TRBJ1-1
DNA: TGTGCCAGCAGTTTGGGGGCGGAAGAGACCCAGTACTTC; CDR3: CASSLGAEETQYF; D: .; V: TRBV12-3/TRBV12-4; size: few; J: TRBJ2-5
DNA: TGCAGTGCTACAGGACTAGCGGGATCAGGCGAGCAGTACTTC; CDR3: CSATGLAGSGEQYF; D: TRBD2; V: TRBV20-1; size: few; J: TRBJ2-7
DNA: TGTGCCAGCAGCAAGGAGACAGTTAGCAATCAGCCCCAGCATTTT; CDR3: CASSKETVSNQPQHF; D: .; V: TRBV2; size: few; J: TRBJ1-5
DNA: TGTGCCAGCAGCCCGGGACAGGCGGCCTACGAGCAGTACTTC; CDR3: CASSPGQAAYEQYF; D: TRBD1; V: TRBV7-2; size: few; J: TRBJ2-7
DNA: TGTGCCAGCAGTTACACCGGACCGGGCGCCGGGGAGCTGTTTTTT; CDR3: CASSYTGPGAGELFF; D: .; V: TRBV6-2/TRBV6-3; size: few; J: TRBJ2-2
DNA: TGTGCCAGCAGTTTACGGCCCCAATCGAGCTACGAGCAGTACTTC; CDR3: CASSLRPQSSYEQYF; D: .; V: TRBV27; size: few; J: TRBJ2-7
DNA: TGTGCCAGCCGGGTCTTAAAGGACAGGGAGTTCGGAAACACCATATATTTT; CDR3: CASRVLKDREFGNTIYF; D: TRBD1; V: TRBV7-9; size: .; J: TRBJ1-3
DNA: TGTGCCAGCAGCCCCCGCTTGGATGAGCAGTTCTTC; CDR3: CASSPRLDEQFF; D: .; V: TRBV7-9; size: .; J: TRBJ2-1
DNA: TGTGCCAGCAGCCCGATGCGGCAGACGACAATTCCTTATGGCTACACCTTC; CDR3: CASSPMRQTTIPYGYTF; D: .; V: TRBV7-9; size: few; J: TRBJ1-2
DNA: TGTGCCAGTACCTCCGGGCTTAGGAATTCACCCCTCCACTTT; CDR3: CASTSGLRNSPLHF; D: .; V: TRBV19; size: few; J: TRBJ1-6
DNA: TGTGCCAGCAGCAACACAGTTCTCGGGGGGGAGCAGTACTTC; CDR3: CASSNTVLGGEQYF; D: TRBD2; V: TRBV11-3; size: once; J: TRBJ2-7
DNA: TGTGCCAGCACGCGTGCGGGACCCCTCAATGAGCAGTTCTTC; CDR3: CASTRAGPLNEQFF; D: .; V: TRBV7-2; size: few; J: TRBJ2-1
DNA: TGTGCCAGCAGTTACTCGAGAGGGCAGGGTGGGAATGGCTACACCTTC; CDR3: CASSYSRGQGGNGYTF; D: .; V: TRBV6-5; size: .; J: TRBJ1-2
DNA: TGTGCCAGCAGCTTTACTAATGAAAAACTGTTTTTT; CDR3: CASSFTNEKLFF; D: .; V: TRBV7-8; size: .; J: TRBJ1-4
DNA: TGTGCCATCAGTGAGTCCGGGACAGGGGGGAGAGATACGCAGTATTTT; CDR3: CAISESGTGGRDTQYF; D: TRBD1; V: TRBV10-3; size: .; J: TRBJ2-3
DNA: TGTGCCAGCAGCTTGGGTAGCGAGAACACTGAAGCTTTCTTT; CDR3: CASSLGSENTEAFF; D: .; V: TRBV5-5; size: .; J: TRBJ1-1
DNA: TGTGCCAGCAGTCCTAGGGGAATGGGATTGTCCTACGAGCAGTACTTC; CDR3: CASSPRGMGLSYEQYF; D: .; V: TRBV7-8; size: few; J: TRBJ2-7
DNA: TGTGCCAGCAGTGATGGACAGGGTCGAAGGGCCACAGATACGCAGTATTTT; CDR3: CASSDGQGRRATDTQYF; D: TRBD1; V: TRBV2; size: few; J: TRBJ2-3
DNA: TGTGCCAGCAGTCGAGGGGGGGGCTCGTGGGAGCAGTACTTC; CDR3: CASSRGGGSWEQYF; D: .; V: TRBV12-3/TRBV12-4; size: .; J: TRBJ2-7
DNA: TGTGCCAGCAGCTTAGCCCAGGGAATCACAGATACGCAGTATTTT; CDR3: CASSLAQGITDTQYF; D: .; V: TRBV7-6; size: .; J: TRBJ2-3
DNA: TGTGCCAGCAGTGAAGGTGGACTAGCGGGACCCAAAGAGACCCAGTACTTC; CDR3: CASSEGGLAGPKETQYF; D: TRBD2; V: TRBV2; size: few; J: TRBJ2-5
DNA: TGTGCCAGCAGCTCTACTGTCCTCGTGGGCACAGATACGCAGTATTTT; CDR3: CASSSTVLVGTDTQYF; D: .; V: TRBV7-8; size: few; J: TRBJ2-3
DNA: TGTGCCAGCAGTTCTGATTGGGGCAATCAGCCCCAGCATTTT; CDR3: CASSSDWGNQPQHF; D: .; V: TRBV12-3/TRBV12-4; size: few; J: TRBJ1-5
DNA: TGTGCCAGCAGCCGGACCGGGACAGCCGATGGGGGTAGAAAACTGTTTTTT; CDR3: CASSRTGTADGGRKLFF; D: TRBD1; V: TRBV7-9; size: .; J: TRBJ1-4
DNA: TGCGCCAGCAGCCAAGGGGACACCTCCACAGATACGCAGTATTTT; CDR3: CASSQGDTSTDTQYF; D: .; V: TRBV4-3; size: .; J: TRBJ2-3
DNA: TGCAGCGTTGGGTTATCAGGGAATCAGCCCCAGCATTTT; CDR3: CSVGLSGNQPQHF; D: .; V: TRBV29-1; size: .; J: TRBJ1-5
DNA: TGTGCCAGCAGTCCGGTTTCTAGCGGGGCCATTCAGTACTTC; CDR3: CASSPVSSGAIQYF; D: TRBD2; V: TRBV12-3/TRBV12-4; size: few; J: TRBJ2-4
DNA: TGCAGTGCTAGACCTCGCGGGCAGGGTGACGGAAACACCATATATTTT; CDR3: CSARPRGQGDGNTIYF; D: .; V: TRBV20-1; size: few; J: TRBJ1-3
DNA: TGTGCCAGCAGCTTTCACCTCTATAGCGGGAGTCTTTCCTACGAGCAGTACTTC; CDR3: CASSFHLYSGSLSYEQYF; D: TRBD2; V: TRBV7-2; size: few; J: TRBJ2-7
DNA: TGTGCCAGCAGCAAGCAGGGGAGAGACATTCAGTACTTC; CDR3: CASSKQGRDIQYF; D: .; V: TRBV7-9; size: .; J: TRBJ2-4
DNA: TGTGCCAGCAGTTTGACGGGGCCCCTCGGGGGTGAGCAGTTCTTC; CDR3: CASSLTGPLGGEQFF; D: .; V: TRBV28; size: .; J: TRBJ2-1
DNA: TGTGCCAGTAGTGTAAGACGGGGCACCGGGGAGCTGTTTTTT; CDR3: CASSVRRGTGELFF; D: .; V: TRBV19; size: few; J: TRBJ2-2
DNA: TGCGCCAGCAGCCTCGCTTTCGGGACCCTTTCCTATGGCTACACCTTC; CDR3: CASSLAFGTLSYGYTF; D: .; V: TRBV4-1; size: few; J: TRBJ1-2
DNA: TGTGCCAGCAGCCCAAAGGGCTACGAGCAGTACTTC; CDR3: CASSPKGYEQYF; D: .; V: TRBV11-2; size: .; J: TRBJ2-7
DNA: TGTGCCAGCAGGCCAACGACAGGGTTCGGTGAGCAGTTCTTC; CDR3: CASRPTTGFGEQFF; D: TRBD1; V: TRBV2; size: few; J: TRBJ2-1
DNA: TGTGCCAGCAGCGTAGCATCGCTCTCATGGGATGAGCAGTTCTTC; CDR3: CASSVASLSWDEQFF; D: .; V: TRBV9; size: .; J: TRBJ2-1
DNA: TGTGCCAGCAGACAAACAGGTCCTGGGGCCAACGTCCTGACTTTC; CDR3: CASRQTGPGANVLTF; D: .; V: TRBV7-8; size: .; J: TRBJ2-6
DNA: TGTGCCAGCAGCTTTTGGCGGGAGGCCTCCTACGAGCAGTACTTC; CDR3: CASSFWREASYEQYF; D: TRBD2; V: TRBV11-2; size: .; J: TRBJ2-7
DNA: TGTGCCAGCAGTTACTCGAAACGGCCGGCTTTCTTT; CDR3: CASSYSKRPAFF; D: .; V: TRBV6-2/TRBV6-3; size: .; J: TRBJ1-1
DNA: TGTGCCAGCACCCCGACAGGGTCAGAAGCAGCTTTCTTT; CDR3: CASTPTGSEAAFF; D: TRBD1; V: TRBV12-3/TRBV12-4; size: .; J: TRBJ1-1
DNA: TGCAGCGGGACTAGCGGGGTCTACAATGAGCAGTTCTTC; CDR3: CSGTSGVYNEQFF; D: TRBD2; V: TRBV29-1; size: .; J: TRBJ2-1
DNA: TGCGCCAGCAGCCAGAGCGGGATGGGGCGTGGTACGAGCTCCTACAATGAGCAGTTCTTC; CDR3: CASSQSGMGRGTSSYNEQFF; D: TRBD2; V: TRBV4-1; size: .; J: TRBJ2-1
DNA: TGTGCCAGCACCCGGACTAGCCCGGACAATGAGCAGTTCTTC; CDR3: CASTRTSPDNEQFF; D: TRBD2; V: TRBV6-2/TRBV6-3; size: .; J: TRBJ2-1
DNA: TGTGCCACCTCCCCGTCTAGCACAGATACGCAGTATTTT; CDR3: CATSPSSTDTQYF; D: .; V: TRBV18; size: .; J: TRBJ2-3
DNA: TGCGCCAGCAGCTCCTACGGACTAGCGGGGGGATGGGATGAGCAGTTCTTC; CDR3: CASSSYGLAGGWDEQFF; D: TRBD2; V: TRBV5-1; size: .; J: TRBJ2-1
DNA: TGCGCCAGCAGCCAAGACCGGGACTCGGATACGCAGTATTTT; CDR3: CASSQDRDSDTQYF; D: .; V: TRBV4-3; size: .; J: TRBJ2-3
DNA: TGTGCCAGCAGTTTTACAGGGGATGAAGCTTTCTTT; CDR3: CASSFTGDEAFF; D: TRBD1; V: TRBV6-1; size: few; J: TRBJ1-1
DNA: TGTGCCAGCAGTTACCCGCAAGAGACCCAGTACTTC; CDR3: CASSYPQETQYF; D: .; V: TRBV6-2/TRBV6-3; size: .; J: TRBJ2-5
DNA: TGTGCCAGCAGCTCGGCCATCGCAGGGGAGCAGTTCTTC; CDR3: CASSSAIAGEQFF; D: .; V: TRBV7-2; size: few; J: TRBJ2-1
DNA: TGTGCCAGCAGCTCCACTAGCGGGGGGGCGTTTGACACCGGGGAGCTGTTTTTT; CDR3: CASSSTSGGAFDTGELFF; D: TRBD2; V: TRBV7-6; size: few; J: TRBJ2-2
DNA: TGTGCCAGCAGCTTAGAGGGGTCGCCGATGTACAATGAGCAGTTCTTC; CDR3: CASSLEGSPMYNEQFF; D: .; V: TRBV7-2; size: .; J: TRBJ2-1
DNA: TGCAGTGCTGGGTCCCCGACGGACTACTATAATTCACCCCTCCACTTT; CDR3: CSAGSPTDYYNSPLHF; D: .; V: TRBV20-1; size: .; J: TRBJ1-6
DNA: TGTGCCAGCAGCTTTCTAGGGGCAGATACGCAGTATTTT; CDR3: CASSFLGADTQYF; D: .; V: TRBV7-4; size: .; J: TRBJ2-3
DNA: TGTGCCAGCAGTTACGGGTCGGCGCGCACAGATACGCAGTATTTT; CDR3: CASSYGSARTDTQYF; D: .; V: TRBV6-2/TRBV6-3; size: .; J: TRBJ2-3
DNA: TGCAGCGTTGAAGATTTGACGGGTGGAGAGACCCAGTACTTC; CDR3: CSVEDLTGGETQYF; D: .; V: TRBV29-1; size: .; J: TRBJ2-5
DNA: TGTGCCAGTAGTATATCCCCCACCGGGGGCACTGAAGCTTTCTTT; CDR3: CASSISPTGGTEAFF; D: .; V: TRBV19; size: .; J: TRBJ1-1
DNA: TGTGCCAGCAGCTACTACTCAAGCGGGGGTTGGGAGCAGTTCTTC; CDR3: CASSYYSSGGWEQFF; D: TRBD2; V: TRBV7-2; size: .; J: TRBJ2-1
DNA: TGTGCCAGCACTCGGGATACGTCAACTAATGAAAAACTGTTTTTT; CDR3: CASTRDTSTNEKLFF; D: .; V: TRBV7-2; size: many; J: TRBJ1-4